The 4 T cell receptor beta chains listed next were all sequenced from one sample in a study of blood T cells in healthy people across ages. A second PCR of about 7 to 12 cycles used a sample-barcoded 5' primer and a J-beta primer mix. TCRdb independently ran MiXCR on the 5' RACE reads; one entry per CDR3 protein. Of about 1,400,000 distinct CDR3 sequences listed, approximately 59% are singletons. The sample consisted of blood. Receptors originate from a man aged 18 to 29 in good health.

This sequence joins TRBV7-9 and TRBJ1-3; the D is unclear. V was cut by 6 bases and J by 0 bases, with 6 bases left in between. The CDR3 length is 13 residues. Germline CDR1 SEHNR, CDR2 FQNEAQ (reference sequence). CDR3 DNA: TGTGCCAGCAGGGAACCCTCTGGAAACACCATATATTTT. It is translated as CASREPSGNTIYF. The full variable domain, in which reference TRBV7-9 and TRBJ1-3 provide the parts outside the CDR3, is DTGVSQNPRHKITKRGQNVTFRCDPISEHNRLYWYRQTLGQGPEFLTYFQNEAQLEKSRLLSDRFSAERPKGSFSTLEIQRTEQGDSAMYLCASREPSGNTIYFGEGSWLTVV.

The chain uses TRBV6-5 and TRBJ1-5; D is undetermined. CDR3 size: 12 residues. V shed 5 bases and J shed 1 base, with 3 bases lying between them. Germline-derived CDR1 and CDR2 are MNHEY and SVGAGI. The CDR3 bases are TGTGCCAGCAGTAAGAGCAATCAGCCCCAGCATTTT. Encoded protein: CASSKSNQPQHF.

The rearrangement joins TRBV7-2 to TRBJ1-2, with 10 positions matching TRBD1. The length of the CDR3 is 14 residues. The trim removed 6 bases at V and 4 bases at J, leaving 5 bases unmatched. In germline, CDR1 is SGHTA, CDR2 FQGNSA. The CDR3 nucleotides are TGTGCCAGCAGAGTGGGACAGGGGATCTATGGCTACACCTTC. It is translated as CASRVGQGIYGYTF.

The rearrangement uses TRBV6-6 and TRBJ1-2; 7 nucleotides align to TRBD1. V lost 1 base, J lost 4 bases, and 9 bases stayed unmatched. Germline values: CDR1 MNHNY, CDR2 SVGAGI (reference sequence). The CDR3 runs 16 residues. The CDR3 region is CASSYLEGGVGYGYTF. In DNA, the CDR3 is TGTGCCAGCAGTTACTTGGAAGGGGGCGTAGGCTATGGCTACACCTTC.